This is a list of T cell receptor beta chains from one sample in a study of blood T cell repertoires in COVID-19. Here immunoSEQ multiplex PCR was the method, and the copy in TCRdb shows in-frame clones only, minus some. The sample has fewer than 150,000 clones; 87% are singletons. Material for sequencing was peripheral blood. These receptor sequences come from a woman aged 55-75 years with acute or convalescent COVID-19. Both conserved end residues are part of each CDR3. A D gene is named only where the DNA matches it firmly. Rows may omit the clone size; those that give it use once, few, many or a size class.

>-|TRBJ1-5|TRBD1|TRBV5-1
CASSGGTGANQPQHF
TGCGCCAGCAGCGGGGGGACAGGGGCAAATCAGCCCCAGCATTTT
>-|TRBJ2-5|TRBD1|TRBV5-1
CASSRTGPETQYF
TGCGCCAGCAGCAGGACAGGGCCCGAGACCCAGTACTTC
>-|TRBJ1-1|TRBD1|TRBV6-6
CASSWAGGNTEAFF
TGTGCCAGCAGCTGGGCAGGGGGGAACACTGAAGCTTTCTTT
>-|TRBJ2-7|-|TRBV6-5
CASAANPPITEQYF
TGTGCCAGCGCGGCCAACCCACCAATTACCGAGCAGTACTTC
>-|TRBJ2-3|-|TRBV21-1
CASSRTGTSDNTDTQYF
TGTGCCAGCAGCCGCACCGGGACTAGCGATAACACAGATACGCAGTATTTT
>-|TRBJ1-2|-|TRBV19
CASQKADRRSGGYTF
TGTGCCAGTCAAAAGGCCGACAGGAGATCAGGTGGCTACACCTTC
>-|TRBJ1-2|TRBD1|TRBV5-1
CASSVTGHGYTF
TGCGCCAGCAGCGTGACAGGGCATGGCTACACCTTC
>few|TRBJ2-1|TRBD2|TRBV7-6
CASSPRLAGFYNEQFF
TGTGCCAGCAGCCCACGACTAGCGGGCTTCTACAATGAGCAGTTCTTC
>-|TRBJ2-2|TRBD2|TRBV7-3
CASSLGLAGPGELFF
TGTGCCAGCAGCTTGGGACTAGCGGGGCCCGGGGAGCTGTTTTTT
>-|TRBJ1-1|TRBD1|TRBV18
CASSPPPGGNTEAFF
TGTGCCAGCTCACCACCGCCAGGGGGGAACACTGAAGCTTTCTTT
>-|TRBJ1-2|-|TRBV28
CVSFYGYTF
TGTGTGAGTTTCTATGGCTACACCTTC
>-|TRBJ1-2|-|TRBV7-2
CASSLMGGADIYGYTF
TGTGCCAGCAGCTTAATGGGTGGTGCCGACATCTATGGCTACACCTTC
>-|TRBJ2-5|-|TRBV11-3
CASSLGTLGAETQYF
TGTGCCAGCAGCTTAGGAACCCTAGGGGCAGAGACCCAGTACTTC
>-|TRBJ2-1|TRBD2|TRBV7-8
CASSLELAGRGGEQFF
TGTGCCAGCAGCTTAGAACTAGCGGGCCGGGGGGGTGAGCAGTTCTTC
>-|TRBJ2-3|TRBD1|TRBV28
CASSLTGQGTDTQYF
TGTGCCAGCAGTTTAACGGGACAGGGCACAGATACGCAGTATTTT
>-|TRBJ1-4|TRBD1|TRBV6-5
CASGATGLTNEKLFF
TGTGCCAGCGGCGCGACAGGGTTAACTAATGAAAAACTGTTTTTT
>-|TRBJ2-6|-|TRBV19
CASSIPTGTGANVLTF
TGTGCCAGTAGTATACCCACAGGGACTGGGGCCAACGTCCTGACTTTC
>-|TRBJ1-6|-|TRBV10-3
CASSQGLYNSPLHF
TGTGCTTCGTCCCAGGGGCTCTATAATTCACCCCTCCACTTT
>-|TRBJ1-1|-|TRBV20-1
CSGSRGTEAFF
TGCAGTGGTTCGCGGGGCACTGAAGCTTTCTTT
>-|TRBJ2-2|TRBD2|TRBV6-5
CASIARGDTGELFF
TGTGCCAGCATCGCCCGGGGGGACACCGGGGAGCTGTTTTTT
>-|TRBJ2-1|-|TRBV24-1
CATSDYGLRDEQFF
TGTGCCACCAGTGACTACGGACTACGCGATGAGCAGTTCTTC
>few|TRBJ1-4|-|TRBV21-1
CASSKEVVTGQNEKLFF
TGTGCCAGCAGCAAAGAGGTTGTGACAGGGCAGAATGAAAAACTGTTTTTT
>once|TRBJ1-2|-|TRBV2
CASSEVRQSNNYGYTF
TGTGCCAGCAGTGAAGTACGACAATCAAATAACTATGGCTACACCTTC
>-|TRBJ1-4|TRBD1|TRBV7-9
CASSPDRAGEKLFF
TGTGCCAGCAGCCCGGACAGGGCGGGAGAAAAACTGTTTTTT
>-|TRBJ1-5|TRBD1|TRBV5-1
CASSPGQGDQPQHF
TGCGCCAGCAGCCCCGGACAGGGTGATCAGCCCCAGCATTTT
>-|TRBJ1-3|-|TRBV2
CASSVQGNTIYF
TGTGCCAGCAGTGTACAGGGAAACACCATATATTTT
>-|TRBJ2-3|TRBD1|TRBV6-5
CASRGTGGQDTQYF
TGTGCCAGCAGAGGGACAGGGGGTCAAGATACGCAGTATTTT
>few|TRBJ2-3|TRBD2|TRBV9
CASSAGTTGFFTDTQYF
TGTGCCAGCAGCGCTGGGACTACCGGCTTCTTCACAGATACGCAGTATTTT
>few|TRBJ1-5|-|TRBV6-1
CASSEHRDQPQHF
TGTGCCAGCAGTGAACACAGGGATCAGCCCCAGCATTTT